This T cell receptor beta chain was sequenced in a study of T cells in Graves' hyperthyroidism and ophthalmopathy. The CDR3 extends over 16 amino acids. Looked up from germline, CDR1 is LGHDT and CDR2 is YNNKEL (reference sequence). It was RNA transcripts that yielded the amplified TCR beta CDR3 regions. The HTBI primer set served for first-round RT-PCR of the TCR CDR3. From the multiplex PCR reads, TCRdb called clonotypes with MiXCR, one entry per CDR3 protein. The sample includes around 300,000 distinct CDR3 sequences, about an eighth seen only once; the top ten take roughly 7.9%. This clonotype has more than one count but fewer than ten. A read error may be the cause here, since a much bigger clone is one base away.

Sequenced material: blood. This TCR was recovered from a woman aged 40 to 50 with Graves' hyperthyroidism. The chain employs TRBV3-1 and TRBJ1-1; 8 bases fit TRBD1. The CDR3: CANSPTSGQGNTEAFF. The CDR3 nucleotides are TGTGCCAACAGCCCAACGTCCGGACAGGGGAACACTGAAGCTTTCTTT.